Below, 23 T cell receptor beta chains from the same sample are listed, as sequenced in a study of shared clonotypes between healthy human individuals. TCRdb's copy holds only in-frame clones and misses some; the assay was immunoSEQ multiplex PCR. The data contain millions of clones, 85% to 95% of them seen just once; the ten biggest clones take up under 0.45%. Sequencing was done on a sample of naive CD4+ T cells from PBMCs. Documented subset: CD45RA+ positively selected. Receptors were obtained from a man between 18 and 35 years old in good health. Some clones in this sample may be carry-over from other donors' samples.

With regard to this clone: Other DNA sequences in the same sample also yield this CDR3. The rearrangement uses TRBV9 and TRBJ2-5, with 10 bases lining up with TRBD2. Germline-derived CDR1 and CDR2 are SGDLS and YYNGEE. The J segment lost 3 bases and the V segment lost 0 bases, leaving 5 bases of the junction unmatched. The CDR3 spans 16 residues. In nucleotides, the CDR3 is TGTGCCAGCAGCGTAGGAGGCCTAGCGGGAGAAGAGACCCAGTACTTC. This encodes CASSVGGLAGEETQYF.

This clone came up once. The chain recombines TRBV4-2 with TRBJ2-3, with D unresolved. Germline values: CDR1 LGHNA, CDR2 YNFKEQ. This CDR3 spans 14 amino acids. Trimming removed 0 bases from V and 5 bases from J, with 9 bases in between. The CDR3 here is CASSQEELRDTQYF. Here the CDR3 DNA reads TGTGCCAGCAGCCAAGAAGAACTCCGAGATACGCAGTATTTT.

The CDR3 DNA sequence: TGTGCCAGCTCGATGGGACCCGAAGGCTACACCTTC. Its translation is CASSMGPEGYTF. The chain carries TRBV7-3 and TRBJ1-2, with a tentative D call TRBD1 (5 bases). There are 12 residues in the CDR3. Germline CDR1 reads SGHTA; CDR2 reads FQGTGA. Trimming removed 8 bases from V and 8 bases from J, with 15 bases in between. The variable domain in full, with the rest retrieved from reference TRBV7-3 and TRBJ1-2, is GAGVSQTPSNKVTEKGKYVELRCDPISGHTALYWYRQSLGQGPEFLIYFQGTGAADDSGLPNDRFFAVRPEGSVSTLKIQRTERGDSAVYLCASSMGPEGYTFGSGTRLTVV.

The V and J genes are TRBV4-2 and TRBJ2-5; possibly TRBD1 for D (6 bases). The V gene lost 3 bases and the J gene lost 2 bases, with 10 bases spanning the gap. This CDR3 region has 14 residues. Germline CDR1 is LGHNA and CDR2 is YNFKEQ. The CDR3 is CASSQGATQETQYF. The CDR3 DNA reads TGTGCCAGCAGCCAGGGGGCGACTCAAGAGACCCAGTACTTC.

The chain joins TRBV4-1 to TRBJ2-7; the D gene is possibly TRBD1 (6 bases). Germline V gene sequence: CDR1 MGHRA, CDR2 YSYEKL. Deletions cut 4 bases from V and 4 bases from J, with 14 bases between. The CDR3 is made up of 14 amino acids. In nucleotides, the CDR3 is TGCGCCAGCAGCCCCCGGGACATCCTTTACGAGCAGTACTTC. Translated, it gives CASSPRDILYEQYF.

The rearrangement uses TRBV28 and TRBJ2-7; D is undetermined. V was trimmed by 7 bases and J by 2 bases, leaving 6 bases between them. Germline V lookup: CDR1 MDHEN, CDR2 SYDVKM. The CDR3 loop spans 11 amino acids. The CDR3 loop is CASMGTYEQYF. CDR3 nucleotides: TGTGCCAGCATGGGAACCTACGAGCAGTACTTC.

V is TRBV18 and J is TRBJ2-2; D gene uncertain. The ends were cut back, 2 bases at V and 4 bases at J, with 8 bases in the middle. Germline V lookup: CDR1 KGHSH, CDR2 LQKENI. The length of the CDR3 is 14 residues. Here the CDR3 DNA reads TGTGCCAGCTCACCAAACAAGTTCACCGGGGAGCTGTTTTTT. It encodes CASSPNKFTGELFF.

The V gene is TRBV11-2, the J gene TRBJ2-1; TRBD2 is a possible D gene (5 bases). This CDR3 has 12 residues. With 2 bases removed from V and 7 bases from J, the gap between germline ends came to 6 bases. The germline gives CDR1 SGHAT, CDR2 FQNNGV. The CDR3 coding sequence is TGTGCCAGCAGCTTAAGGGAGAATGAGCAGTTCTTC. Amino acids: CASSLRENEQFF.

This clone was counted once. CDR3 coding DNA: TGTGCCAGCAGCGTAGTCGGAAGGTTCGGCTTCAATGAGCAGTTCTTC. It encodes CASSVVGRFGFNEQFF. The V and J genes are TRBV9 and TRBJ2-1; no definite D call. Trimming removed 0 bases at V and 6 bases at J, with 16 bases between. The CDR3 totals 16 residues. Germline CDR1 SGDLS, CDR2 YYNGEE.

The chain combines TRBV28 with TRBJ2-1; D unclear. Germline values: CDR1 MDHEN, CDR2 SYDVKM. The CDR3 covers 14 residues. The germline V and J ends were trimmed by 3 bases and 4 bases, with 10 bases remaining between them. Here the CDR3 reads CASSLVVTYNEQFF. The CDR3 nucleotides are TGTGCCAGCAGTTTGGTGGTTACGTACAATGAGCAGTTCTTC.

This chain uses TRBV11-2 with TRBJ2-1; D is possibly TRBD1 (6 bases). Trimming shortened V by 5 bases and J by 7 bases, and 15 bases separated the two germline ends. Germline V lookup: CDR1 SGHAT, CDR2 FQNNGV. There are 14 residues in the CDR3. CDR3 sequence reads: CASSPVQGFNEQFF. The CDR3 bases are TGTGCCAGCAGCCCCGTGCAGGGGTTTAATGAGCAGTTCTTC.

V is TRBV28 and J is TRBJ1-4; D is undetermined. Trimming took off 3 bases at V and 8 bases at J, with 16 bases between the two ends. In germline, CDR1 is MDHEN, CDR2 SYDVKM. The length of the CDR3 is 15 residues. CDR3 residues: CASSFGGSEAEKLFF. The CDR3 DNA sequence: TGTGCCAGCAGTTTCGGAGGGTCTGAAGCCGAAAAACTGTTTTTT.

The rearrangement joins TRBV6-1 to TRBJ2-3; a weak D match, TRBD1 (6 bases). The CDR3 is made up of 15 amino acids. CDR1 and CDR2 from the germline V gene are MNHNS and SASEGT. V was cut by 5 bases and J by 1 base, with 13 bases left in between. For the CDR3, the DNA is TGTGCCAGCAGTTTGGGGACACTCGGCACAGATACGCAGTATTTT. Protein product: CASSLGTLGTDTQYF.

This clone was observed a single time. The rearrangement links TRBV5-1 to TRBJ1-2; a possible D gene is TRBD1 (5 bases). The CDR3 is 12 amino acids. V was clipped by 4 bases and J by 6 bases, with 10 bases between them. Germline V gives CDR1 SGHRS, CDR2 YFSETQ. CDR3 in DNA: TGCGCCAGCAGCATTCAGGGACATGGCTACACCTTC. The encoded protein is CASSIQGHGYTF.

The rearrangement uses TRBV28 and TRBJ1-5; TRBD1 agrees at 7 bases. The CDR3 is 17 residues long. Germline-derived CDR1 and CDR2 are MDHEN and SYDVKM. Trimming took 1 base from V and 0 from J; bases not matched to a gene: 6. The chain's CDR3 is CASSLYLGQNSNQPQHF. DNA for the CDR3: TGTGCCAGCAGTTTATACCTGGGACAGAATAGCAATCAGCCCCAGCATTTT.

V usage is TRBV19 and J usage is TRBJ2-3; 9 bases match TRBD2. CDR1 is LNHDA and CDR2 is SQIVND in the germline V gene (reference sequence). J gave up 2 bases and V 4 bases, and 7 bases lay outside the gene matches. This CDR3 has 16 residues. The CDR3 protein is CASSRYSGGVTDTQYF. Written as DNA, the CDR3 is TGTGCCAGTAGTAGATATAGCGGGGGCGTCACAGATACGCAGTATTTT.

A single count supports this clone. Written as DNA, the CDR3 is TGTGCCAGCTCACGACTTCGGGACACATACACCGGGGAGCTGTTTTTT. It encodes CASSRLRDTYTGELFF. V is TRBV18 and J is TRBJ2-2, with D possibly TRBD1 on 6 matching bases. The CDR3 spans 16 residues. Trimming removed 4 bases at V and 3 bases at J, with 15 bases between. CDR1 and CDR2 (germline): KGHSH, LQKENI.

The CDR3: CSASPENTQYF. In DNA, the CDR3 is TGCAGTGCGTCGCCCGAAAATACGCAGTATTTT. This chain uses TRBV20-1 with TRBJ2-3; D uncertain. Trimming pared 6 bases from V and 7 bases from J, leaving 11 bases between. Germline CDR1 reads DFQATT; CDR2 reads SNEGSKA (reference sequence). CDR3 length: 11 amino acids.

V and J are TRBV4-1 and TRBJ2-1, with 7 bases aligning to TRBD1. Germline loops: CDR1 MGHRA, CDR2 YSYEKL. The CDR3 has 17 amino acids. The trim removed 0 bases at V and 4 bases at J, leaving 9 bases unmatched. Written as DNA, the CDR3 is TGCGCCAGCAGCCAAGATCCTAGGAGGACAGGTTACAATGAGCAGTTCTTC. This encodes CASSQDPRRTGYNEQFF.

About this clone itself: This specimen includes other DNA sequences encoding the same CDR3. The chain has TRBV28 and TRBJ1-3; no firm D call. This CDR3 contains 14 residues. Germline values: CDR1 MDHEN, CDR2 SYDVKM. V lost 4 bases, J lost 0 bases, and 7 bases lay in between. In nucleotides, the CDR3 is TGTGCCAGCAGTTCCACTTACTCTGGAAACACCATATATTTT. It is translated as CASSSTYSGNTIYF.

This clone was picked up one time. The rearrangement links TRBV6-5 to TRBJ2-1, with 8 bases that match TRBD1. The trim removed 6 bases at V and 0 bases at J, leaving 4 bases unmatched. This CDR3 is 15 amino acids long. Germline assignment: CDR1 MNHEY and CDR2 SVGAGI. The CDR3 DNA is TGTGCCAGCAGAGGGACAGGAGTCTCCTACAATGAGCAGTTCTTC. Protein product: CASRGTGVSYNEQFF.

The chain recombines TRBV28 with TRBJ1-5; 8 bases align to TRBD1. The CDR3 length is 15 residues. With V trimmed by 4 bases and J by 5 bases, 7 bases remained unmatched. Germline CDR1 MDHEN, CDR2 SYDVKM. The CDR3 region has the DNA TGTGCCAGCAGTTCGAATTACAGGGGGGATCAGCCCCAGCATTTT. Protein product: CASSSNYRGDQPQHF.

The chain is built from TRBV30 and TRBJ1-1; no clear D. CDR1 GTSNPN and CDR2 SVGIG come from the germline V gene (reference sequence). The CDR3 has 14 residues. The ends were cut back, 4 bases at V and 0 bases at J, with 12 bases in the middle. The CDR3 loop is CAWISLAVNTEAFF. The CDR3, as DNA: TGTGCCTGGATCTCCTTGGCGGTGAACACTGAAGCTTTCTTT. Together with reference TRBV30 and TRBJ1-1, the CDR3 gives the full variable domain: SQTIHQWPATLVQPVGSPLSLECTVEGTSNPNLYWYRQAAGRGLQLLFYSVGIGQISSEVPQNLSASRPQDRQFILSSKKLLLSDSGFYLCAWISLAVNTEAFFGQGTRLTVV.